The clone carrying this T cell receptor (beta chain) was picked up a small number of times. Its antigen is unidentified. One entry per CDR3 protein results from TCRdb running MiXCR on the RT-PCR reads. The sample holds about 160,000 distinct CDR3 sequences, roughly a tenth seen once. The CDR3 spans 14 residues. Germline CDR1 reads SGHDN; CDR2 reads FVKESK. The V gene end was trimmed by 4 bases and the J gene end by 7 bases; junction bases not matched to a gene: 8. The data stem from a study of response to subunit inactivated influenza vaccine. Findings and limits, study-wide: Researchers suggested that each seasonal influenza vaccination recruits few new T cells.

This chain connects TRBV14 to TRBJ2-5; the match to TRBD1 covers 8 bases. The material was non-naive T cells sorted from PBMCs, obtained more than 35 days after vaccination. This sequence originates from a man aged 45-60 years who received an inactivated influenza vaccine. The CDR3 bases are TGTGCCAGCAGCCCAGGGGGCGACTACTGGACCCAGTACTTC. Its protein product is CASSPGGDYWTQYF.